A single sample gave rise to the 14 T cell receptor beta chains below, sequenced in a study of response to subunit inactivated influenza vaccine. Each CDR3 protein is one row after TCRdb ran MiXCR on the RT-PCR reads. Seen here are 610,000 or so distinct CDR3 sequences, 14% observed once, and the top ten hold 8.5% to 14%. The specimen was PBMCs from blood, collected 11 to 12 days after vaccination. All receptors derive from a man aged 45-65 years who received an inactivated influenza vaccine.

Only a few counts were recorded for this clonotype. The chain uses TRBV4-1 and TRBJ2-7; D uncertain. The CDR3 covers 14 residues. Germline V gene data show CDR1 as MGHRA and CDR2 as YSYEKL. V dropped 1 base and J dropped 0 bases, with 7 bases sitting between them. This CDR3 is CASSQVYSSYEQYF. The CDR3 nucleotides are TGCGCCAGCAGCCAAGTGTACAGCTCCTACGAGCAGTACTTC.

The chain recombines TRBV7-6 with TRBJ2-3; 10 bases match TRBD2. With V trimmed by 3 bases and J by 8 bases, 14 bases remained unmatched. This CDR3 is 17 amino acids long. Germline V gives CDR1 SGHVS, CDR2 FNYEAQ. The CDR3 loop reads CASSLGVTSGALSTQYF. In DNA, the CDR3 is TGTGCCAGCAGCTTGGGGGTTACTAGCGGGGCCCTCAGTACGCAGTATTTT. Full variable domain (rest looked up from reference TRBV7-6 and TRBJ2-3): GAGVSQSPRYKVTKRGQDVALRCDPISGHVSLYWYRQALGQGPEFLTYFNYEAQQDKSGLPNDRFSAERPEGSISTLTIQRTEQRDSAMYRCASSLGVTSGALSTQYFGPGTRLTVL.

This clonotype was seen only a few times. The chain recombines TRBV20-1 with TRBJ2-7; TRBD1 matches at 9 bases. Germline V gene data show CDR1 as DFQATT and CDR2 as SNEGSKA (reference sequence). The CDR3 runs to 13 residues. Germline trimming cut 3 bases from V and 6 bases from J; bases unmatched to any gene: 6. Here the CDR3 reads CSARTDRGSEQYF. Written as DNA, the CDR3 is TGCAGTGCTAGGACGGACAGGGGCAGCGAGCAGTACTTC.

The chain recombines TRBV7-8 with TRBJ2-7; a weak D match, TRBD2 (5 bases). The CDR3 sequence is 14 residues long. V lost 5 bases and J lost 0, with 11 bases in between. Looked up from germline, CDR1 is SGHVS and CDR2 is FQNEAQ. CDR3 sequence: CASSKSGSSYEQYF. Written as DNA, the CDR3 is TGTGCCAGCAGCAAATCGGGGAGCTCCTACGAGCAGTACTTC. Together with reference TRBV7-8 and TRBJ2-7, the CDR3 gives the full variable domain: GAGVSQSPRYKVAKRGQDVALRCDPISGHVSLFWYQQALGQGPEFLTYFQNEAQLDKSGLPSDRFFAERPEGSVSTLKIQRTQQEDSAVYLCASSKSGSSYEQYFGPGTRLTVT.

This clonotype has just one count. The V and J genes are TRBV7-9 and TRBJ1-4; the D is unclear. Trimming took 2 bases from V and 3 from J, leaving 10 bases between them. The CDR3 is made up of 15 amino acids. CDR1 and CDR2 (germline): SEHNR, FQNEAQ (reference sequence). CDR3 sequence (DNA): TGTGCCAGCAGCTTAAGTCAGCTACCTAATGAAAAACTGTTTTTT. It specifies CASSLSQLPNEKLFF.

The CDR3 nucleotides are TGTGCCAGCAGCCTGGACTACCTGAGCTCCTACAATGAGCAGTTCTTC. Translated: CASSLDYLSSYNEQFF. V gene TRBV7-3 combines with J gene TRBJ2-1; possibly TRBD2 for D (6 bases). Germline assignment: CDR1 SGHTA and CDR2 FQGTGA. The V end lost 5 bases, the J end lost 0 bases, and 14 bases lay between the germline ends. The CDR3 is made up of 16 amino acids. Combining the CDR3 with reference TRBV7-3 and TRBJ2-1 gives the whole variable domain GAGVSQTPSNKVTEKGKYVELRCDPISGHTALYWYRQSLGQGPEFLIYFQGTGAADDSGLPNDRFFAVRPEGSVSTLKIQRTERGDSAVYLCASSLDYLSSYNEQFFGPGTRLTVL.

The chain has TRBV6-2 or TRBV6-3 and TRBJ1-5, with D tentatively TRBD1 (6 bases). Germline V gene sequence: CDR1 MNHEY, CDR2 SVGEGT. The CDR3 length is 14 residues. V shed 6 bases and J shed 2 bases, with 11 bases lying between them. The CDR3 reads CASSSDRRNQPQHF. CDR3 DNA: TGTGCCAGCAGCTCGGACAGACGCAATCAGCCCCAGCATTTT.

DNA for the CDR3: TGTGCCAGCAGCCATGCCCGAGGGAATGAGCAGTTCTTC. Encoded protein: CASSHARGNEQFF. The chain has TRBV3-1 and TRBJ2-1; D is perhaps TRBD2 (5 bases). Between the trimmed V and J ends, which lost 3 bases and 7 bases, there was a span of 10 bases. This CDR3 has 13 amino acids. Germline V gene sequence: CDR1 LGHDT, CDR2 YNNKEL (reference sequence).

This clonotype showed up just a few times. The chain recombines TRBV7-9 with TRBJ2-3; D is uncertain. The germline V and J ends were trimmed by 0 bases and 7 bases, with 5 bases remaining between them. The CDR3 has 12 amino acids. CDR1 and CDR2 from the germline V gene are SEHNR and FQNEAQ (reference sequence). In DNA, the CDR3 is TGTGCCAGCAGCTTAGCGGAATATACGCAGTATTTT. Translating gives CASSLAEYTQYF. Full variable domain (outside the CDR3, taken from reference TRBV7-9 and TRBJ2-3): DTGVSQNPRHKITKRGQNVTFRCDPISEHNRLYWYRQTLGQGPEFLTYFQNEAQLEKSRLLSDRFSAERPKGSFSTLEIQRTEQGDSAMYLCASSLAEYTQYFGPGTRLTVL.

This sequence joins TRBV27 and TRBJ1-2; tentative D call: TRBD1 (5 bases). The CDR3 contains 15 residues. With 5 bases removed from V and 4 bases from J, the gap between germline ends came to 17 bases. From germline, CDR1 is MNHEY and CDR2 SMNVEV (reference sequence). DNA for the CDR3: TGTGCCAGCAGTCAACGGGGGAGGGACTCCTATGGCTACACCTTC. Residues: CASSQRGRDSYGYTF.

This clonotype was seen more than once but under ten times. The V call is TRBV20-1, the J call TRBJ2-7, with a tentative D call TRBD2 (5 bases). Germline CDR1 and CDR2: DFQATT and SNEGSKA (reference sequence). Trimming removed 3 bases at V and 3 bases at J, with 9 bases between. The CDR3 has 12 amino acids. The CDR3 DNA sequence: TGCAGTGCTAGTTACGGGGTCTACGAGCAGTACTTC. This sequence encodes CSASYGVYEQYF.

The genes are TRBV29-1 and TRBJ1-1; D perhaps matches TRBD1 (5 bases). V lost 8 bases, J lost 0 bases, and 19 bases lay in between. This CDR3 region has 15 residues. Germline CDR1 SQVTM, CDR2 ANQGSEA. CDR3 sequence reads: CSSFPPTVMNTEAFF. Written as DNA, the CDR3 is TGCAGCTCCTTCCCCCCGACAGTTATGAACACTGAAGCTTTCTTT.

A few counts support this clonotype. The chain combines TRBV7-9 with TRBJ2-5; D possibly corresponds to TRBD2 (6 bases). The V gene lost 1 base and the J gene lost 5 bases, with 17 bases spanning the gap. Germline loops: CDR1 SEHNR, CDR2 FQNEAQ (reference sequence). The CDR3 is made up of 16 amino acids. The CDR3 protein is CASSLGGDPPSETQYF. In nucleotides, the CDR3 is TGTGCCAGCAGCTTAGGGGGGGACCCTCCTAGCGAGACCCAGTACTTC.

The chain joins TRBV6-1 to TRBJ2-2; no firm D call. Germline CDR1 and CDR2: MNHNS and SASEGT. The CDR3 runs 15 residues. Trimming stripped 4 bases from V and 0 bases from J, with 9 bases between. Here the CDR3 reads CASSVLRSNTGELFF. As DNA, the CDR3 is TGTGCCAGCAGTGTTCTCCGATCGAACACCGGGGAGCTGTTTTTT.